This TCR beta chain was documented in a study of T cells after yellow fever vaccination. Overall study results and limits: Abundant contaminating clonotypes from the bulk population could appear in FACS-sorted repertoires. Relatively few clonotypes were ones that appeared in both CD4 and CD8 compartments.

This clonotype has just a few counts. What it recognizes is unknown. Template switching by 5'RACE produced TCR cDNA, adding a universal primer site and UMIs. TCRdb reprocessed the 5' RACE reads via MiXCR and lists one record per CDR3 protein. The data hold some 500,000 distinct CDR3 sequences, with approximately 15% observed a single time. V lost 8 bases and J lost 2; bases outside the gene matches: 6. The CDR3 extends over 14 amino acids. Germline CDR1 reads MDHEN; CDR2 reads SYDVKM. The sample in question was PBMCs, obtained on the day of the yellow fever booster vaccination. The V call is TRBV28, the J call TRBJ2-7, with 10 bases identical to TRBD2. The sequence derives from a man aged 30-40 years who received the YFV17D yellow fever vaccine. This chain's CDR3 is CASLTSGMTYEQYF. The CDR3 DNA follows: TGTGCCAGCCTTACTAGCGGGATGACCTACGAGCAGTACTTC.